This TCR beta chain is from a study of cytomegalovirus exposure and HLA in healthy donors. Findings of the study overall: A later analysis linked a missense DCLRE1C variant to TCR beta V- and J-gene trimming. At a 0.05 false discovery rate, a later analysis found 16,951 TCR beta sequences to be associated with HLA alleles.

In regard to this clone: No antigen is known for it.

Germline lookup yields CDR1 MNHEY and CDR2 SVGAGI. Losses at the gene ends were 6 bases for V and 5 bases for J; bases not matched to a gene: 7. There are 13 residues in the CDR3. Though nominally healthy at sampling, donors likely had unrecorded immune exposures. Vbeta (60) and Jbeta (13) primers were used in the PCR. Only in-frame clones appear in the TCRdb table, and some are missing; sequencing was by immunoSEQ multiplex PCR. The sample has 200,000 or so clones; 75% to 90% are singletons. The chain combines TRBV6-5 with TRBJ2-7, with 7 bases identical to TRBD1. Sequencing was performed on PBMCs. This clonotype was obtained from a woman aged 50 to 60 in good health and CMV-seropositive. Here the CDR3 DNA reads TGTGCCAGCAGGTCGACAGGGCGAAACGAGCAGTACTTC. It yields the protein CASRSTGRNEQYF.